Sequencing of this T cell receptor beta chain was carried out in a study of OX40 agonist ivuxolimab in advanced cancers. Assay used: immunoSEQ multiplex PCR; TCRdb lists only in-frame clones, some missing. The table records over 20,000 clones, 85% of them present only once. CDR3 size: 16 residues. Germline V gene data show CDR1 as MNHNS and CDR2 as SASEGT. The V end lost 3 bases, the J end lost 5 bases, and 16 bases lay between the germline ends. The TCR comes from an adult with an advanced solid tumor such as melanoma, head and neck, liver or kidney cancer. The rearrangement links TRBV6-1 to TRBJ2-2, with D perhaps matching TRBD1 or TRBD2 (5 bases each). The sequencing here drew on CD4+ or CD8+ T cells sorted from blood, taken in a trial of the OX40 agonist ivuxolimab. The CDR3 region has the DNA TGTGCCAGCAGTGAGGGAGTTGCTGGGGCAACCGGGGAGCTGTTTTTT. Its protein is CASSEGVAGATGELFF.